This section outlines one T cell receptor beta chain sequence together with its context. The antigen is undetermined. Other DNA sequences in the same sample also yield this CDR3. Everyone who donated was a healthy bone marrow donor. This sample stems from a study of cytomegalovirus exposure and HLA in healthy donors. General study points: The classifier reportedly diagnosed cytomegalovirus status with high sensitivity and specificity.

This PCR relied on a set of 60 Vbeta primers and 13 Jbeta primers. Original analysis: Roughly 10 million shared chains were among 65 million to 85 million unique TCR beta chains counted in a later analysis. TCRdb's table, derived via immunoSEQ multiplex PCR, lists solely in-frame clones and lacks some. V, J and clone size are taken as reported in that table, and D and trimming were inferred from the DNA itself. The sample includes about 190,000 clones, roughly 86% of them seen just once. The sequence was obtained from a man aged 35 to 55 in good health and CMV-seropositive. The sample consisted of PBMCs.

The CDR3 protein is CASSLQGPNTEAFF. The CDR3 DNA follows: TGTGCCAGCAGCTTGCAGGGGCCGAACACTGAAGCTTTCTTT. The V call is TRBV5-4, the J call TRBJ1-1, with D possibly matching TRBD1 (6 bases). The ends were cut back, 1 base at V and 1 base at J, with 8 bases in the middle. Germline CDR1 and CDR2: SGHNT and YYREEE (reference sequence). CDR3 length: 14 amino acids. The whole variable domain, filled in from reference TRBV5-4 and TRBJ1-1, reads ETGVTQSPTHLIKTRGQQVTLRCSSQSGHNTVSWYQQALGQGPQFIFQYYREEENGRGNFPPRFSGLQFPNYSSELNVNALELDDSALYLCASSLQGPNTEAFFGQGTRLTVV.